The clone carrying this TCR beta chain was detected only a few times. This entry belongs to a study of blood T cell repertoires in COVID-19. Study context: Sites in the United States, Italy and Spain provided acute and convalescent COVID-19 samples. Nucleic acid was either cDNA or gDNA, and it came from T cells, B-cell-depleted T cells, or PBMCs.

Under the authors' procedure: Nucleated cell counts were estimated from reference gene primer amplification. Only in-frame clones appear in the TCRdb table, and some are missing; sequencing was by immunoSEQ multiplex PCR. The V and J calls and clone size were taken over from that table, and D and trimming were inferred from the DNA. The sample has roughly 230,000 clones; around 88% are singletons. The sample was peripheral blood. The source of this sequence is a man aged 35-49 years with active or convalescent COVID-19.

The DNA of the CDR3 is TGTGCCAGCTCACCAGAGGTACGGGACACTGAAGCTTTCTTT. Its translation: CASSPEVRDTEAFF. The V gene is TRBV18, the J gene TRBJ1-1; unclear D gene. The CDR3 consists of 14 residues. Trimming left V 2 bases short and J 3 bases short, with 10 bases between. CDR1 is KGHSH and CDR2 is LQKENI in the germline V gene.